Listed below are T cell receptor beta chains from one sample, sequenced in a study of vaccination and CD4 T cells after COVID-19. TCRdb re-derived calls from the PCR reads in MiXCR, one entry per CDR3 protein. The table records roughly 14,000 distinct CDR3 sequences, roughly 71% of them present only once. Sequencing was performed on CD4+ T cells from blood, taken after SARS-CoV-2 vaccination. The receptors originated from a human donor who had recovered from COVID-19. The conserved cysteine and the conserved F or W are not part of the CDR3 here.

V gene	J gene	CDR3 protein
TRBV27	TRBJ1-5	ASSLFTPSDRGSQPQH
TRBV27	TRBJ2-3	ASSFSVAGGITDTQY
TRBV12-3/TRBV12-4	TRBJ1-1	ASSLVGTNTEAF
TRBV2	TRBJ2-6	ASKLLSGANVLT
TRBV2	TRBJ2-7	ASRVGSTSGLMQY
TRBV6-2/TRBV6-3	TRBJ1-4	ASSSQVEKLF
TRBV7-9	TRBJ1-2	ASTEDSFYGYT
TRBV2	TRBJ1-1	ASSSYSTEAF
TRBV6-1	TRBJ2-7	ASRIRGSLEISYEQY
TRBV19	TRBJ1-5	ASKGAGIQPQH
TRBV6-2/TRBV6-3	TRBJ1-1	ASSRDGNTEAF
TRBV2	TRBJ1-1	ASSEYQSDTEAF
TRBV20-1	TRBJ1-6	SARPSIASSYNSPLH
TRBV21-1	TRBJ1-2	ATLGDWTGGVVWLRGYT
TRBV5-5	TRBJ1-5	ASNRGAGNNQPQH
TRBV20-1	TRBJ1-4	SALLGGTGVREKLF
TRBV6-1	TRBJ2-7	ASAGFDSYEQY
TRBV20-1	TRBJ2-2	SAARQAGELF
TRBV15	TRBJ2-7	ATSRDRIVGGLSYEQY
TRBV29-1	TRBJ2-2	SVPGPLNTGELF
TRBV20-1	TRBJ2-3	SARDRVTSTDTQY
TRBV14	TRBJ2-5	ASSSQGVAGTQY
TRBV14	TRBJ2-5	ASSQAGQGQETQY
TRBV28	TRBJ1-6	ASSAPGQGRSPLH
TRBV7-3	TRBJ2-7	ASSLAGAQTYEQY
TRBV27	TRBJ1-5	ASAGRSGRGFGQPQH
TRBV7-8	TRBJ2-2	ASSLAGGELF
TRBV20-1	TRBJ2-7	SASGSREQY
TRBV27	TRBJ1-5	GLLGGSNQPQH
TRBV20-1	TRBJ2-5	SATRRAGSGETQY
TRBV7-3	TRBJ2-7	ASSLGRHYEQY
TRBV19	TRBJ1-5	ASSRGGWQPQH
TRBV6-1	TRBJ1-5	ASSLTWSNQPQH
TRBV28	TRBJ1-5	ASRRSRLSGNQPQH
TRBV10-3	TRBJ1-2	AISESAYGYT
TRBV5-5	TRBJ2-7	ASSLVPAGAYEQY
TRBV7-3	TRBJ1-1	ASRVDDRGTEAF
TRBV11-3	TRBJ2-5	ASSLGAREKPDETQY
TRBV18	TRBJ2-5	ASSAGTAEETQY
TRBV7-8	TRBJ2-1	ASSSMDRGALNEQF
TRBV7-2	TRBJ1-5	ASSSAGTGGFFQPQH